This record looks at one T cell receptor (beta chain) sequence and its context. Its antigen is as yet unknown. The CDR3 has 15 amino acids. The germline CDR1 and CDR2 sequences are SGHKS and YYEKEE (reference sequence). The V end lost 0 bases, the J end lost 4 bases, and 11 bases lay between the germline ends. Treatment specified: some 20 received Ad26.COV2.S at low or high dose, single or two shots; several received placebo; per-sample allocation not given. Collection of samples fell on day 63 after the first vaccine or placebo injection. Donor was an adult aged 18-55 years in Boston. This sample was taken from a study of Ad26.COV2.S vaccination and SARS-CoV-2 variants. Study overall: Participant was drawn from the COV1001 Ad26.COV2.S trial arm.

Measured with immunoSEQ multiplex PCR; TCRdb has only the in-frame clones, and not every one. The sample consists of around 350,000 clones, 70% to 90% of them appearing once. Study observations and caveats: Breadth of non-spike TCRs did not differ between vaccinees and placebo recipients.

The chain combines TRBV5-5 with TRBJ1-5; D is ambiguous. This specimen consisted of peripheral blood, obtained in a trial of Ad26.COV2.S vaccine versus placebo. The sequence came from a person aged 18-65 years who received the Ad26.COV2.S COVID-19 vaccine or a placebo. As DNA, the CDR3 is TGTGCCAGCAGCTTGGCGTCAGCCGAAAATCAGCCCCAGCATTTT. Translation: CASSLASAENQPQHF. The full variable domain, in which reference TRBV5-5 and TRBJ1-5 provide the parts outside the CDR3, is DAGVTQSPTHLIKTRGQQVTLRCSPISGHKSVSWYQQVLGQGPQFIFQYYEKEERGRGNFPDRFSARQFPNYSSELNVNALLLGDSALYLCASSLASAENQPQHFGDGTRLSIL.